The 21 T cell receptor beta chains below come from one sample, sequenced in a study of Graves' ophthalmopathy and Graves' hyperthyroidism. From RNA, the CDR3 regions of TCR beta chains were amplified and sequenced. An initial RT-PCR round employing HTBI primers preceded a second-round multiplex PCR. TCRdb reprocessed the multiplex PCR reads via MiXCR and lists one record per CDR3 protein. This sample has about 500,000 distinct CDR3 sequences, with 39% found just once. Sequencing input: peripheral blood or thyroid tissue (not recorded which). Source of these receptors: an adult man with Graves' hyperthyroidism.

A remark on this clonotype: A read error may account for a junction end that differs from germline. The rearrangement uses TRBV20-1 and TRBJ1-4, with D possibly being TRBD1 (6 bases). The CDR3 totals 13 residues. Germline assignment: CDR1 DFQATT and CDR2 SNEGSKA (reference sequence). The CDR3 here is CNARPAGAEKLFF. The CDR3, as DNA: TGCAATGCTAGACCGGCAGGGGCTGAAAAACTGTTTTTT.

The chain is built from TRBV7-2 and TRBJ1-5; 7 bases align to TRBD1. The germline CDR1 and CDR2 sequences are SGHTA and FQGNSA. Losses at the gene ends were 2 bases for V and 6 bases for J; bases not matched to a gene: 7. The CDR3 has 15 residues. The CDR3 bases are TGTGCCAGCAGCTTATCCCGACAGGGACTTCAGCCCCAGCATTTT. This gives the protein CASSLSRQGLQPQHF.

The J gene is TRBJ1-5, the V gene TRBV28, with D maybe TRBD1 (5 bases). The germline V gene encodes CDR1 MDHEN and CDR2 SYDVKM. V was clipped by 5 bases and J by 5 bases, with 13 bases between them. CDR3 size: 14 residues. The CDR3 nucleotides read TGTGCCAGCAGTAGCCCCGGGACTGATCAGCCCCAGCATTTT. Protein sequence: CASSSPGTDQPQHF.

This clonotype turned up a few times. The CDR3 sequence: CASSRGGVGMNTEAFF. The CDR3 bases are TGTGCCAGCAGCCGGGGGGGGGTGGGGATGAACACTGAAGCTTTCTTT. The chain couples TRBV7-8 to TRBJ1-1, with D possibly matching TRBD1 (5 bases). The CDR3 length is 16 residues. Germline CDR1 and CDR2: SGHVS and FQNEAQ. V was pared by 5 bases and J by 0 bases, with 16 bases between.

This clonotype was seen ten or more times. In DNA, the CDR3 is TGTGCCAGCAGTGAATTTAAAGGGCTTAATGAAAAACTGTTTTTT. It translates to CASSEFKGLNEKLFF. The chain uses TRBV25-1 and TRBJ1-4; D is unclear. CDR3 size: 15 residues. The germline V gene has CDR1 MGHDK and CDR2 SYGVNS. V lost 1 base and J 4 bases, leaving 10 bases between the germline ends.

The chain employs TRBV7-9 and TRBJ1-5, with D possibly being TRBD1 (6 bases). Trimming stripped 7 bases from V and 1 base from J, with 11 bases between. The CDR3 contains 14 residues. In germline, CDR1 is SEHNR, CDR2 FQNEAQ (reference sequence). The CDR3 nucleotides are TGTGCCAGCATCCCGGACAGCAGCAATCAGCCCCAGCATTTT. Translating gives CASIPDSSNQPQHF.

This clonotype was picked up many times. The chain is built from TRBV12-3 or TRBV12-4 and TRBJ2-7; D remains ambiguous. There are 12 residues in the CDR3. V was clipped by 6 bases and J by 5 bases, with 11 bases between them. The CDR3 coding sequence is TGTGCCAGCAGCGTATTATTCCACGAGCAGTACTTC. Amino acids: CASSVLFHEQYF.

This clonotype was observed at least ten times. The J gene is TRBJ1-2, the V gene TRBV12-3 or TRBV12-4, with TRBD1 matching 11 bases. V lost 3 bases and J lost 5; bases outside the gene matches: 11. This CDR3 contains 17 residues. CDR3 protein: CASSFEGDRGIRYGYTF. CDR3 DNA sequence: TGTGCCAGCAGTTTCGAGGGGGACAGGGGGATAAGATATGGCTACACCTTC.

Here the CDR3 reads CASWGQGMFGYTF. For the CDR3, the DNA is TGTGCCAGCTGGGGACAGGGGATGTTTGGCTACACCTTC. The chain is built from TRBV2 and TRBJ1-2; TRBD1 agrees at 10 bases. With V trimmed by 8 bases and J by 7 bases, 7 bases remained unmatched. Germline V CDR1 and CDR2: SNHLY, FYNNEI. This CDR3 has 13 amino acids.

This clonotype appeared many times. CDR3 sequence: CASSSTARVLSGNTIYF. The CDR3 coding sequence is TGTGCCAGCAGCTCAACCGCTAGGGTACTCTCTGGAAACACCATATATTTT. The rearrangement uses TRBV7-9 and TRBJ1-3; D gene ambiguous. CDR3 length: 17 amino acids. Trimming took 4 bases from V and 0 from J, leaving 16 bases between them. Per the germline V gene, CDR1 is SEHNR and CDR2 is FQNEAQ (reference sequence). Together with reference TRBV7-9 and TRBJ1-3, the CDR3 gives the full variable domain: DTGVSQNPRHKITKRGQNVTFRCDPISEHNRLYWYRQTLGQGPEFLTYFQNEAQLEKSRLLSDRFSAERPKGSFSTLEIQRTEQGDSAMYLCASSSTARVLSGNTIYFGEGSWLTVV.

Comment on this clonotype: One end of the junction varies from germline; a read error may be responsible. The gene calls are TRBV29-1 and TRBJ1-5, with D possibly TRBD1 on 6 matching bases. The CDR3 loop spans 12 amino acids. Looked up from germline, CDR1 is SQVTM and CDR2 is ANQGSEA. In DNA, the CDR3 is TGCAGCGCTGAAGTAGGCAGGGGCCTCCAGCATTTT. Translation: CSAEVGRGLQHF.

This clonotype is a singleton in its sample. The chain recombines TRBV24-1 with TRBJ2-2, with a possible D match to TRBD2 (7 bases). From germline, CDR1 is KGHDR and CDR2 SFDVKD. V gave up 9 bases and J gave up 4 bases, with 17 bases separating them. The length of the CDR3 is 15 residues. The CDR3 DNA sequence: TGTGCCACCTCGAGGGGGGGGGGGAGCACCGGGGAGCTGTTTTTT. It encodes CATSRGGGSTGELFF.

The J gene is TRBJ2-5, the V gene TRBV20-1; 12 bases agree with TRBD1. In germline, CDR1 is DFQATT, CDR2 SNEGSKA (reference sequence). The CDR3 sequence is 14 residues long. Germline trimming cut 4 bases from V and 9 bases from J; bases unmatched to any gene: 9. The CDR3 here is CSAKGQGASGAQYF. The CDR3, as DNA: TGCAGTGCTAAGGGACAGGGGGCTTCTGGGGCCCAGTACTTC.

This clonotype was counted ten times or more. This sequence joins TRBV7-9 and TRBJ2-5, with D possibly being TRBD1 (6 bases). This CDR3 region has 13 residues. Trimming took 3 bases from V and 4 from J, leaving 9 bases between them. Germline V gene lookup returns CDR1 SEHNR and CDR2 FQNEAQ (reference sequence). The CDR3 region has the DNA TGTGCCAGCAGCTTCGGGACACTAGAGACCCAGTACTTC. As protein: CASSFGTLETQYF. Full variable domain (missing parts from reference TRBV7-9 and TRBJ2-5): DTGVSQNPRHKITKRGQNVTFRCDPISEHNRLYWYRQTLGQGPEFLTYFQNEAQLEKSRLLSDRFSAERPKGSFSTLEIQRTEQGDSAMYLCASSFGTLETQYFGPGTRLLVL.

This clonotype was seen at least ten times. CDR3 DNA: TGTGCCAGCAGTCCAGAGGGAAGGCAGTACTTC. It specifies CASSPEGRQYF. This sequence joins TRBV2 and TRBJ2-7; tentative D call: TRBD2 (5 bases). V shed 5 bases and J shed 9 bases, with 11 bases lying between them. Germline-derived CDR1 and CDR2 are SNHLY and FYNNEI. The CDR3 runs to 11 residues.

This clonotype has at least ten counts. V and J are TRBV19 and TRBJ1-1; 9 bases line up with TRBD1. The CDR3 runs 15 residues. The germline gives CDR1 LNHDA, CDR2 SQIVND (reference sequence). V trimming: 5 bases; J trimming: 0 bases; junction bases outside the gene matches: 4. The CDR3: CASSPQGAMNTEAFF. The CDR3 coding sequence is TGTGCCAGTAGTCCACAGGGGGCAATGAACACTGAAGCTTTCTTT.

The CDR3 loop is CASSLAGRSTNEKLFF. CDR3 DNA sequence: TGTGCCAGCAGCTTGGCTGGCAGATCAACTAATGAAAAACTGTTTTTT. This chain connects TRBV5-4 to TRBJ1-4; no clear D gene. This CDR3 comprises 16 residues. Trimming cost V 0 bases and J 0 bases, with 9 bases left between them. Germline V CDR1 and CDR2: SGHNT, YYREEE (reference sequence).

CDR3: CASSGTEVGDYNQPQHF. CDR3 DNA sequence: TGTGCCAGCAGTGGGACAGAAGTAGGGGACTACAATCAGCCCCAGCATTTT. This chain links TRBV2 with TRBJ1-5; D may be TRBD1 (6 bases). Trimming left V 4 bases short and J 3 bases short, with 19 bases between. There are 17 residues in the CDR3. CDR1 and CDR2 (germline): SNHLY, FYNNEI.

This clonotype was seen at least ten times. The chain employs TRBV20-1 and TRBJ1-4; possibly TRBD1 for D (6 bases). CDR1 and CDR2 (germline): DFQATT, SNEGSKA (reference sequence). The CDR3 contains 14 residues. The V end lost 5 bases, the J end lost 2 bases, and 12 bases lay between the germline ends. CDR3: CSAQTGPTNEKLFF. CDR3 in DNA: TGCAGTGCTCAGACAGGCCCCACTAATGAAAAACTGTTTTTT.

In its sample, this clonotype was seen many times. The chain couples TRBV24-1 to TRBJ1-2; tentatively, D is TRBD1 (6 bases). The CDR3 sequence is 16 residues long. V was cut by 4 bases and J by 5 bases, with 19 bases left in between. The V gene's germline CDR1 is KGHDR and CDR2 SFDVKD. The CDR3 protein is CATSETSGHSLYGYTF. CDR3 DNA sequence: TGTGCCACCAGTGAAACTTCGGGACACAGCCTTTATGGCTACACCTTC.

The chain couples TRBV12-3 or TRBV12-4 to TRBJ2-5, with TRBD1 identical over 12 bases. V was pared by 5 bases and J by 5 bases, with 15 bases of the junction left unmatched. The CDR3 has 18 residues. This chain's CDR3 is CASSPNPGQGAGWETQYF. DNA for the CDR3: TGTGCCAGCAGTCCCAATCCGGGACAGGGGGCAGGTTGGGAGACCCAGTACTTC.